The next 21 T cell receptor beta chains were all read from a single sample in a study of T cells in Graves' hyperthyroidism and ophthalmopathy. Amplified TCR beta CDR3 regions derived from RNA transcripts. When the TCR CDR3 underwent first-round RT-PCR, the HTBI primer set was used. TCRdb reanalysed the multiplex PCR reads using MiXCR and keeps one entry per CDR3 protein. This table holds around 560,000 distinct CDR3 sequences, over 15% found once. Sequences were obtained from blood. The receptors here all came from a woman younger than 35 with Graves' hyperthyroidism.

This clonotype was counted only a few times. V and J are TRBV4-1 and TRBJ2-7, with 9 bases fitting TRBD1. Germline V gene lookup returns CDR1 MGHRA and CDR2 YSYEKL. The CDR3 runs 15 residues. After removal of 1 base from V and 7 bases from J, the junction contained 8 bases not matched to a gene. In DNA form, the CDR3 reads TGCGCCAGCAGCCAAGCCGACAGGGGGGGAGATGAGCAGTACTTC. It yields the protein CASSQADRGGDEQYF.

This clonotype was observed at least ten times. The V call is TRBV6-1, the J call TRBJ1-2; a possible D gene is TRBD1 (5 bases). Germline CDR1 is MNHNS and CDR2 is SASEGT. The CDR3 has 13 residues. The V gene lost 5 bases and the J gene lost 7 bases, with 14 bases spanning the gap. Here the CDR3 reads CASSPQGIVGYTF. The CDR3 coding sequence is TGTGCCAGCAGTCCCCAGGGAATCGTTGGCTACACCTTC.

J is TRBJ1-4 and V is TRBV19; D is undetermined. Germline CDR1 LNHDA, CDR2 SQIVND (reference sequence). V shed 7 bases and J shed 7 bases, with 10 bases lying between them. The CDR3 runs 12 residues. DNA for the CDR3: TGTGCCAGTACTCCCGGGCCTGAAAAACTGTTTTTT. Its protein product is CASTPGPEKLFF. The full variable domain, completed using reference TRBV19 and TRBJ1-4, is DGGITQSPKYLFRKEGQNVTLSCEQNLNHDAMYWYRQDPGQGLRLIYYSQIVNDFQKGDIAEGYSVSREKKESFPLTVTSAQKNPTAFYLCASTPGPEKLFFGSGTQLSVL.

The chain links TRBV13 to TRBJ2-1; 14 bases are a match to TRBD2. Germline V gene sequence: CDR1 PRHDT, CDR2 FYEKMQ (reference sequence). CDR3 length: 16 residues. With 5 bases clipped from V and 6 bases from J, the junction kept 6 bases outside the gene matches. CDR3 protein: CASSPPGLAGVNEQFF. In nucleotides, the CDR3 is TGTGCCAGCAGCCCACCGGGACTAGCGGGGGTCAATGAGCAGTTCTTC.

This chain's CDR3 is CASVTPKGAAETQYF. CDR3 nucleotide sequence: TGTGCTAGTGTGACCCCCAAGGGGGCCGCTGAGACCCAGTACTTC. The chain is built from TRBV12-5 and TRBJ2-5; TRBD1 aligns across 7 bases. The CDR3 spans 15 residues. Germline V lookup: CDR1 LGHNT, CDR2 FRNRAP. With V trimmed by 7 bases and J by 5 bases, 13 bases remained unmatched.

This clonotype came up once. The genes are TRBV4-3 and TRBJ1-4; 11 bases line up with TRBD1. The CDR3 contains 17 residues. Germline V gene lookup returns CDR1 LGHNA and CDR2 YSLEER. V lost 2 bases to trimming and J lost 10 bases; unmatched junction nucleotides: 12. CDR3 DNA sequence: TGCGCCAGCAGCCAAACCACCCCCGGGACAGGGGGTGGAAAACTGTTTTTT. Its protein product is CASSQTTPGTGGGKLFF.

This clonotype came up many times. CDR3 loop: CSARPREYSNQPQHF. CDR3 bases: TGCAGTGCTCGTCCCAGGGAATATAGCAATCAGCCCCAGCATTTT. The chain is built from TRBV20-1 and TRBJ1-5; a weak D match, TRBD1 (5 bases). V was trimmed by 5 bases and J by 0 bases, leaving 14 bases between them. The germline gives CDR1 DFQATT, CDR2 SNEGSKA (reference sequence). CDR3 size: 15 residues.

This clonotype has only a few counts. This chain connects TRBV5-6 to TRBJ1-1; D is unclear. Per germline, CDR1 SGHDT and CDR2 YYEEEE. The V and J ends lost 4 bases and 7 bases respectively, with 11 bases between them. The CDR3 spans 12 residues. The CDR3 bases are TGTGCCAGCAGCGTCCGGGTGGGTGAAGCTTTCTTT. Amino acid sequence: CASSVRVGEAFF.

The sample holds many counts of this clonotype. CDR3 nucleotides: TGTGCCACCAGTGGACCGGGCGCCAACAGGGGGCCGTATGGCTACACCTTC. Encoded protein: CATSGPGANRGPYGYTF. The chain employs TRBV24-1 and TRBJ1-2; 9 nucleotides agree with TRBD1. Per germline, CDR1 KGHDR and CDR2 SFDVKD. The V gene end was trimmed by 5 bases and the J gene end by 5 bases; junction bases not matched to a gene: 14. This CDR3 spans 17 amino acids.

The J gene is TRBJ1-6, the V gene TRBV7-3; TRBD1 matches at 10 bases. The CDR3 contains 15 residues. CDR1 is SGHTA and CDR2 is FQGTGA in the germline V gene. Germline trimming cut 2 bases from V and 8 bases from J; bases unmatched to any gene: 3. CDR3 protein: CASSLGDRGDSPLHF. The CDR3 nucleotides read TGTGCCAGCAGCTTAGGGGACAGGGGTGATTCACCCCTCCACTTT.

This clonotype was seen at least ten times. In DNA form, the CDR3 reads TGTGCCAGCAGCCCGTCCGCCCTAGCGGGGGGGTACGGGGAGCTGTTTTTT. Translating it yields CASSPSALAGGYGELFF. V usage is TRBV7-3 and J usage is TRBJ2-2, with 12 bases matching TRBD2. The CDR3 is 17 amino acids. Looked up from germline, CDR1 is SGHTA and CDR2 is FQGTGA. J gave up 7 bases and V 5 bases, and 11 bases lay outside the gene matches. The variable domain in full, completed from reference TRBV7-3 and TRBJ2-2, reads GAGVSQTPSNKVTEKGKYVELRCDPISGHTALYWYRQSLGQGPEFLIYFQGTGAADDSGLPNDRFFAVRPEGSVSTLKIQRTERGDSAVYLCASSPSALAGGYGELFFGEGSRLTVL.

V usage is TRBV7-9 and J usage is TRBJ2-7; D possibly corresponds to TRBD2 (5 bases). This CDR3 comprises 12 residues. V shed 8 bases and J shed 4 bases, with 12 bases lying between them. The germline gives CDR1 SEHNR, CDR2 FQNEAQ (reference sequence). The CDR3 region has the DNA TGTGCCAGCCCGGAGGTGTGGTACGAGCAGTACTTC. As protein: CASPEVWYEQYF.

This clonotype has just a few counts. The CDR3 loop is CAISESRGGRNSPLHF. Written as DNA, the CDR3 is TGTGCCATCAGTGAGTCCCGGGGAGGGCGTAATTCACCCCTCCACTTT. The rearrangement links TRBV10-3 to TRBJ1-6, with D unresolved. The CDR3 runs to 16 residues. Germline-derived CDR1 and CDR2 are ENHRY and SYGVKD. V was pared by 0 bases and J by 6 bases, with 12 bases between.

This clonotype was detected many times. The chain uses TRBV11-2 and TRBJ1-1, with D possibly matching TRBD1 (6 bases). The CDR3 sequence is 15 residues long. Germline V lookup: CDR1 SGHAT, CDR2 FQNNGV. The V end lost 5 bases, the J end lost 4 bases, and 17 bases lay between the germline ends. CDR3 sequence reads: CASSPLMGGRTEAFF. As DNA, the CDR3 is TGTGCCAGCAGCCCCCTGATGGGGGGCCGCACTGAAGCTTTCTTT.

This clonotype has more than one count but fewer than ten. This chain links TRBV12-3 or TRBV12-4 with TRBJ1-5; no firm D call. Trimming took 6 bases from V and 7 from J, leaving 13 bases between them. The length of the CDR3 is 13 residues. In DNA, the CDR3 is TGTGCCAGCAGCAGCCCGGGAGGCCAGCCCCAGCATTTT. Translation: CASSSPGGQPQHF.

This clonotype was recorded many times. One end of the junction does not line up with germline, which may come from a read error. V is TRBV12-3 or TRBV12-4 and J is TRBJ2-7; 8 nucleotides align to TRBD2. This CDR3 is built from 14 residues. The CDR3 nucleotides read TGTGCCAGCAGCTTAGGTGGGACTAGCTACGAGCAGTACTTC. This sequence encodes CASSLGGTSYEQYF.

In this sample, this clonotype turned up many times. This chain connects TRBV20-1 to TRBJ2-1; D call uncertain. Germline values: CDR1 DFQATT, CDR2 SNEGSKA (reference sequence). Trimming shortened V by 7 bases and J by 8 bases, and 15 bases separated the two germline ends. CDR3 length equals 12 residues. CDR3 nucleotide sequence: TGCAGTGTCGCACTTCACACAGATGAGCAGTTCTTC. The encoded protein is CSVALHTDEQFF.

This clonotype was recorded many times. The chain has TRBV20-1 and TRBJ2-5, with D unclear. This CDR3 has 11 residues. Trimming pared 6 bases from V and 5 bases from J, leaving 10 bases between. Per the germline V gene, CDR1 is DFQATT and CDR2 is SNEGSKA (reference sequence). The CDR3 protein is CSAVLGETQYF. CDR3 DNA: TGCAGTGCAGTACTCGGGGAGACCCAGTACTTC.

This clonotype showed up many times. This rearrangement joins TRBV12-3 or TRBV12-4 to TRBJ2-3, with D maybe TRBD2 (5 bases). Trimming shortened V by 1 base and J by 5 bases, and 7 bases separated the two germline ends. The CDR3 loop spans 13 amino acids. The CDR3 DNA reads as TGTGCCAGCAGTTTAGGTAGCGAAGATACGCAGTATTTT. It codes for CASSLGSEDTQYF.

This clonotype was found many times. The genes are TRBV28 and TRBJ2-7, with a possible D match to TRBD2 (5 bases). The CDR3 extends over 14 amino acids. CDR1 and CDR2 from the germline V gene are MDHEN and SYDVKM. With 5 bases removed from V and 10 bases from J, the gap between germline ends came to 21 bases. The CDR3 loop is CASSAPSGLREQYF. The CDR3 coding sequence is TGTGCCAGCAGTGCACCCTCCGGACTCCGAGAACAGTACTTC.

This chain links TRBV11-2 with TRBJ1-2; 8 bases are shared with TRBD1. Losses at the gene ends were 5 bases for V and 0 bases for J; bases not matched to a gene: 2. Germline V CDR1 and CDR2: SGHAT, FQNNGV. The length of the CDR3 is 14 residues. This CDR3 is CASSQGQANYGYTF. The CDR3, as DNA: TGTGCCAGCAGCCAGGGACAGGCTAACTATGGCTACACCTTC.